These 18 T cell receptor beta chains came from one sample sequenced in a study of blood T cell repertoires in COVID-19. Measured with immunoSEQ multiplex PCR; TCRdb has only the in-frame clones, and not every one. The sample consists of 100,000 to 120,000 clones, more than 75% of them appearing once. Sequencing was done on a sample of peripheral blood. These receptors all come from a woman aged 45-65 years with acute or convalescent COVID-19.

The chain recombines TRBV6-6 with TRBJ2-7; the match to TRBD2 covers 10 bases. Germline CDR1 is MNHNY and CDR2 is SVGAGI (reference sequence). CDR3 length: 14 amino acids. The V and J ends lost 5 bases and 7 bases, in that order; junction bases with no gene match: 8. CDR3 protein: CASSPGLASREQYF. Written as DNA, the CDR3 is TGTGCCAGCAGTCCGGGACTAGCGTCAAGAGAGCAGTACTTC.

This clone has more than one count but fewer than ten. Here the CDR3 reads CASSISSGNTIYF. The CDR3, as DNA: TGTGCCAGCAGTATCAGCTCTGGAAACACCATATATTTT. The chain employs TRBV27 and TRBJ1-3; D unclear. CDR1 is MNHEY, CDR2 SMNVEV, per germline (reference sequence). The CDR3 runs 13 residues. V lost 5 bases and J lost 0, with 5 bases in between.

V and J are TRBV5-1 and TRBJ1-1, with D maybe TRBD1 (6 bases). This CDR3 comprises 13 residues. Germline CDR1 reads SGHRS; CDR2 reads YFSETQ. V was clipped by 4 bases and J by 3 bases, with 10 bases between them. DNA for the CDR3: TGCGCCAGCAGCCCCAACAGGGACACTGAAGCTTTCTTT. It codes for CASSPNRDTEAFF.

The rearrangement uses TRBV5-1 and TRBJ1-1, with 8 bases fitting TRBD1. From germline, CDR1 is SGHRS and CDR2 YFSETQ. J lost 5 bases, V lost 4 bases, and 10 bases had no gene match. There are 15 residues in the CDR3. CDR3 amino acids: CASSHTGGERTEAFF. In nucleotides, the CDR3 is TGCGCCAGCAGCCATACAGGGGGGGAAAGGACTGAAGCTTTCTTT.

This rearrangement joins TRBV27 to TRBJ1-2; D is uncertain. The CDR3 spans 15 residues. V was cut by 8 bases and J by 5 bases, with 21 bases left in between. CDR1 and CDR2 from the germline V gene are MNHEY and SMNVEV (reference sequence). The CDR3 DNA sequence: TGTGCCAGCGCGTCCTGGGAGAGCGGCGGATATGGCTACACCTTC. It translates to CASASWESGGYGYTF.

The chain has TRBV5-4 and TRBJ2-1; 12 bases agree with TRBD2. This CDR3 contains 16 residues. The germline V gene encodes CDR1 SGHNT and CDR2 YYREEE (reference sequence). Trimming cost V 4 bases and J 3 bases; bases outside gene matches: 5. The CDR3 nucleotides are TGTGCCAGCAGCAGGACTAGCGGGATGGGCTACAATGAGCAGTTCTTC. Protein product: CASSRTSGMGYNEQFF.

Here the CDR3 reads CASSLGGGASGTTDTQYF. In nucleotides, the CDR3 is TGTGCCAGCAGCTTGGGGGGTGGAGCTAGCGGGACCACAGATACGCAGTATTTT. The chain uses TRBV5-4 and TRBJ2-3, with 9 bases matching TRBD2. This CDR3 region has 18 residues. Trimming cost V 0 bases and J 2 bases; bases outside gene matches: 10. Germline lookup yields CDR1 SGHNT and CDR2 YYREEE (reference sequence).

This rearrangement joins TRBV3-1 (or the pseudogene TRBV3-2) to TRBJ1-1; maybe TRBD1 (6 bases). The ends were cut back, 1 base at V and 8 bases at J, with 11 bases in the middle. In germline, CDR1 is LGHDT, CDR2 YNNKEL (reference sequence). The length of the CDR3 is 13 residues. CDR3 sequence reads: CASSQVAGTEAFF. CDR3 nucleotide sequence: TGTGCCAGCAGCCAAGTGGCCGGGACAGAAGCTTTCTTT.

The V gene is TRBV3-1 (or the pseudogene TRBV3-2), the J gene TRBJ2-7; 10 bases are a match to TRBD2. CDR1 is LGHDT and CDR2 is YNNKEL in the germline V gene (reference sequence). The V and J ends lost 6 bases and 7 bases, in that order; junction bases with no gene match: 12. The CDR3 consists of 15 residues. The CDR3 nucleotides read TGTGCCAGCAGGCTCACCGGGACTAGCGCTGGGGAGCAGTACTTC. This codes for CASRLTGTSAGEQYF.

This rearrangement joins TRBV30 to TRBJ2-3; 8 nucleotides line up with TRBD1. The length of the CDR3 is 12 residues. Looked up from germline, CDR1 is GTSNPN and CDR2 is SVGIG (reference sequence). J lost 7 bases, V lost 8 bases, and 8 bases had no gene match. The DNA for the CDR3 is TGTGCCGCGAACAGGGGGATGAATACGCAGTATTTT. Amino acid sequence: CAANRGMNTQYF.

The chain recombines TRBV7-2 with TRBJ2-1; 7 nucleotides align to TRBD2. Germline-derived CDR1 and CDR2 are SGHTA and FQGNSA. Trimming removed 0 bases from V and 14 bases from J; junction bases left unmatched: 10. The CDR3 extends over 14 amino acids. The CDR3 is CASSLALAEGWKFF. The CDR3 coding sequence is TGTGCCAGCAGCTTAGCGCTAGCGGAGGGGTGGAAGTTCTTC. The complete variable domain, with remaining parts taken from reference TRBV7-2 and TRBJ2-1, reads GAGVSQSPSNKVTEKGKDVELRCDPISGHTALYWYRQSLGQGLEFLIYFQGNSAPDKSGLPSDRFSAERTGGSVSTLTIQRTQQEDSAVYLCASSLALAEGWKFFGPGTRLTVL.

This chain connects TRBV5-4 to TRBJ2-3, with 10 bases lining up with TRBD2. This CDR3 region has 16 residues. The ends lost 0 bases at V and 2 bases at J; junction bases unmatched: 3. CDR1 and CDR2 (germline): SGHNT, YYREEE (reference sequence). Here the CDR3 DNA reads TGTGCCAGCAGCTTGGAGCTAGCGGGAGCCACAGATACGCAGTATTTT. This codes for CASSLELAGATDTQYF.

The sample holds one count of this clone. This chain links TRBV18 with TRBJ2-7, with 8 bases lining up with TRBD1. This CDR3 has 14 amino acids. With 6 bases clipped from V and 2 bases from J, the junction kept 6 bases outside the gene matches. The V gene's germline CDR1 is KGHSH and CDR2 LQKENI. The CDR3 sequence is CASSREQGAYEQYF. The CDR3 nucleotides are TGTGCCAGCTCCCGGGAACAGGGGGCCTACGAGCAGTACTTC.

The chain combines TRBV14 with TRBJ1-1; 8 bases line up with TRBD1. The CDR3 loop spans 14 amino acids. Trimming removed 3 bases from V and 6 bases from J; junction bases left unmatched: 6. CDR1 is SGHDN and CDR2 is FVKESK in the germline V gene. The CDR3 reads CASSHHKQGAEAFF. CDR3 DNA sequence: TGTGCCAGCAGCCATCATAAACAGGGGGCTGAAGCTTTCTTT. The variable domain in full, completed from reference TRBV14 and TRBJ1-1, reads EAGVTQFPSHSVIEKGQTVTLRCDPISGHDNLYWYRRVMGKEIKFLLHFVKESKQDESGMPNNRFLAERTGGTYSTLKVQPAELEDSGVYFCASSHHKQGAEAFFGQGTRLTVV.

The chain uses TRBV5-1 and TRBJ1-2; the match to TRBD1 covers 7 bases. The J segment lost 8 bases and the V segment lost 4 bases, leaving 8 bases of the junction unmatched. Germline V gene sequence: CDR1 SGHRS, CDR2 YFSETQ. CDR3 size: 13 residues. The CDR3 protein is CASSILDRTGYTF. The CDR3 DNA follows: TGCGCCAGCAGCATCTTGGACAGGACGGGCTACACCTTC.

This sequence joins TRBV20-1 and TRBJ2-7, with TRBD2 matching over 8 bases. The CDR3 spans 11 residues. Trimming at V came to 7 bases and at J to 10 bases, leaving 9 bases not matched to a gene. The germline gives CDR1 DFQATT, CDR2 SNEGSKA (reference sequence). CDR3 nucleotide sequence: TGCAGTGGCGGGGCTAGCGGGTACCAGTACTTC. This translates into CSGGASGYQYF.

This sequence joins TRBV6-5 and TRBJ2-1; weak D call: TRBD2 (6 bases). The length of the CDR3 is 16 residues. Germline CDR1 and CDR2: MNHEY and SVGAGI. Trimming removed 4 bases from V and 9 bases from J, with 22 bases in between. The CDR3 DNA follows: TGTGCCAGCAGTTCCGCCGGGACTCCCGGCCCGGTTGAGCAGTTCTTC. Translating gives CASSSAGTPGPVEQFF.

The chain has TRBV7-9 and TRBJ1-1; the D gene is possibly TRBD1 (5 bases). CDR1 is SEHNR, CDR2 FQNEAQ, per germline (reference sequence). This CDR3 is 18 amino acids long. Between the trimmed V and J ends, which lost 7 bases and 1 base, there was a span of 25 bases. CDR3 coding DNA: TGTGCCAGCACTCCATGGGGTCGCGGGGGAGTGGCGAACACTGAAGCTTTCTTT. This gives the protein CASTPWGRGGVANTEAFF. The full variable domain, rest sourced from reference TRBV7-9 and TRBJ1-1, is DTGVSQNPRHKITKRGQNVTFRCDPISEHNRLYWYRQTLGQGPEFLTYFQNEAQLEKSRLLSDRFSAERPKGSFSTLEIQRTEQGDSAMYLCASTPWGRGGVANTEAFFGQGTRLTVV.